This T cell receptor (beta chain) was sequenced during a study of cytomegalovirus exposure and HLA in healthy donors. The study's findings and limits: Productive status was seen about 87% or about 30% of the time for most TCR beta V segments in an earlier analysis. Later work associated roughly 15,000 TCR beta sequences with HLA alleles at 0.05 false discovery rate.

Use of 60 Vbeta and 13 Jbeta primers characterized the PCR. Per the authors' pipeline: Later work found tens of millions of unique TCR beta chains, with approximately 12 million shared. Produced via immunoSEQ multiplex PCR; TCRdb's table is partial and in-frame only. The V and J calls and clone size come from that table; D and trimming were worked out from the DNA. The ten most abundant clones cover 0.75% to 0.85% of a sample with around 200,000 clones. Regarding this clone: The antigen remains undetermined.

Trimming stripped 5 bases from V and 2 bases from J, with 20 bases between. The CDR3 is 17 residues long. The sample comprised PBMCs. This sequence originates from a woman younger than 35 in good health and CMV-seropositive. This sequence joins TRBV5-3 and TRBJ1-5, with a weak D call TRBD1 (5 bases). TRBV5-3 counts as an open reading frame of uncertain function. CDR3 DNA: TGTGCCAGAAGAGGGGTGGGGTGGGGCTCTGGCAATCAGCCCCAGCATTTT. Amino acid sequence: CARRGVGWGSGNQPQHF.